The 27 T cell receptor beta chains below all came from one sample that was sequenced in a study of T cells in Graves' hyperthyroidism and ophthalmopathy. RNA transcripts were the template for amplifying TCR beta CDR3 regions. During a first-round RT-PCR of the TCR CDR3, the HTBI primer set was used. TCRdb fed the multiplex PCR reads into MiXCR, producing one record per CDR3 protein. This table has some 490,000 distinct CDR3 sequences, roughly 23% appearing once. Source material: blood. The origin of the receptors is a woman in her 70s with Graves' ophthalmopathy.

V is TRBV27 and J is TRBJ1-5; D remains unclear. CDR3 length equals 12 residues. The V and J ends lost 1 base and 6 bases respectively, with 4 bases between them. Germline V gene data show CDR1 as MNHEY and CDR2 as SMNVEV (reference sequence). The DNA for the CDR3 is TGTGCCAGCAGTTTATGGGGTCAGCCCCAGCATTTT. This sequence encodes CASSLWGQPQHF.

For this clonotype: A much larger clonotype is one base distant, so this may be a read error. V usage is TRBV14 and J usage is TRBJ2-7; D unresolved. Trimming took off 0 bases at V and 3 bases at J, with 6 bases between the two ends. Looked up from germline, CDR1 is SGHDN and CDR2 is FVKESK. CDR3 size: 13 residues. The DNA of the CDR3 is TGTGCCAGCAGCCAAGATCTTGGCTACGAGCAGTACTTC. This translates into CASSQDLGYEQYF.

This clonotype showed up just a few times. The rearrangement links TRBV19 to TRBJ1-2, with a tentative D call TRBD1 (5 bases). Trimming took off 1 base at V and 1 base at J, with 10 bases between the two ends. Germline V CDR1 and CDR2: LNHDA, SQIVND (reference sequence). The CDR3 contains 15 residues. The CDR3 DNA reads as TGTGCCAGTAGTATAGGCGGGGACGTTAACTATGGCTACACCTTC. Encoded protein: CASSIGGDVNYGYTF.

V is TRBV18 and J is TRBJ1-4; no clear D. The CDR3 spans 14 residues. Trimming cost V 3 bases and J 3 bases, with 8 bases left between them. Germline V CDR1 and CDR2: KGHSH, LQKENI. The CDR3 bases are TGTGCCAGCTCACCGAGAACGGCTAATGAAAAACTGTTTTTT. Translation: CASSPRTANEKLFF.

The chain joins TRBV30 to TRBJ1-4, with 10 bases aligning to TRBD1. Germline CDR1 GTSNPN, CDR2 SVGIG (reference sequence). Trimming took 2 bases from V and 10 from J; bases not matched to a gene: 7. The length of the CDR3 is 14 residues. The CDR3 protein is CAWSPRTGGAKLFF. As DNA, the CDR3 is TGTGCCTGGAGTCCAAGGACAGGGGGTGCAAAACTGTTTTTT.

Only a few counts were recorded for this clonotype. In DNA form, the CDR3 reads TGTGCCAGCAGCCCCCTGTCCGGAGAAGGCACCGGGGAGCTGTTTTTT. As protein: CASSPLSGEGTGELFF. The rearrangement joins TRBV7-2 to TRBJ2-2; D is unresolved. Germline lookup yields CDR1 SGHTA and CDR2 FQGNSA. The CDR3 extends over 16 amino acids. V shed 5 bases and J shed 4 bases, with 17 bases lying between them.

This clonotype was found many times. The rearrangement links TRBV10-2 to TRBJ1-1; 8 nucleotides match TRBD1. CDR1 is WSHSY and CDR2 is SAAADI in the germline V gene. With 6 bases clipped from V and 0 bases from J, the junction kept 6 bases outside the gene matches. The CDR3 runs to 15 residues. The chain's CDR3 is CASRTGQGMNTEAFF. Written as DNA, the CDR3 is TGCGCCAGCAGAACAGGACAGGGAATGAACACTGAAGCTTTCTTT.

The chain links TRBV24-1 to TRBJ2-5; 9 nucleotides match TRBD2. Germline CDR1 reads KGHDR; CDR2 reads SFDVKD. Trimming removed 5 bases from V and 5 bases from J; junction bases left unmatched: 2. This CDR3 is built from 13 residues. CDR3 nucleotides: TGTGCCACCAGTGTAGCGGGAGAGGAGACCCAGTACTTC. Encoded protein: CATSVAGEETQYF.

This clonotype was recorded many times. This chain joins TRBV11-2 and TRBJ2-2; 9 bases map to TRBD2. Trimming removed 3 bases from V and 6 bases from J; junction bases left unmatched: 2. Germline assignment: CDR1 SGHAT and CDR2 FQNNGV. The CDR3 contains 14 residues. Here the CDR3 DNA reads TGTGCCAGCAGCTTGGAGCGGGGGGCCGGGGAGCTGTTTTTT. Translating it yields CASSLERGAGELFF. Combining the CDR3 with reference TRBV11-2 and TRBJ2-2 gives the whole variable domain EAGVAQSPRYKIIEKRQSVAFWCNPISGHATLYWYQQILGQGPKLLIQFQNNGVVDDSQLPKDRFSAERLKGVDSTLKIQPAKLEDSAVYLCASSLERGAGELFFGEGSRLTVL.

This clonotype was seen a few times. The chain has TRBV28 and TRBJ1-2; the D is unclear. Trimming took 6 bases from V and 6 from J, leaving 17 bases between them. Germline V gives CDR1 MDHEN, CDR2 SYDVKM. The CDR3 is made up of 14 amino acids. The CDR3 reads CASSSKWRENGYTF. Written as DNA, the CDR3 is TGTGCCAGCAGCAGCAAGTGGAGGGAGAATGGCTACACCTTC.

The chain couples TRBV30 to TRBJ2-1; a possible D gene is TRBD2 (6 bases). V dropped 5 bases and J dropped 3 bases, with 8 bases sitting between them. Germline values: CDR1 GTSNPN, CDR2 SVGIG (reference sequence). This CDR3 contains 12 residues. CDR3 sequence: CAWLRGYNEQFF. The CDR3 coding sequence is TGTGCCTGGCTGCGGGGCTACAATGAGCAGTTCTTC.

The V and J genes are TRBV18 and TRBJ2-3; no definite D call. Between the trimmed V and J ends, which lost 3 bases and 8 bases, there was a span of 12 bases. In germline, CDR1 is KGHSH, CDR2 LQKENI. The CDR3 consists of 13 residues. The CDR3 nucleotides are TGTGCCAGCTCACCTGATCTGCATCCTACGCAGTATTTT. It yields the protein CASSPDLHPTQYF.

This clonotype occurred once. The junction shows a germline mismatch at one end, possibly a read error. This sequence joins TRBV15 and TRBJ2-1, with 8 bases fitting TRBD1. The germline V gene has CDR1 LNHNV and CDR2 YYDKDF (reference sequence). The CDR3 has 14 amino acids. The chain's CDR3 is CVTNPGGVYNEQFF. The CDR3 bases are TGTGTCACCAATCCAGGGGGCGTTTACAATGAGCAGTTCTTC.

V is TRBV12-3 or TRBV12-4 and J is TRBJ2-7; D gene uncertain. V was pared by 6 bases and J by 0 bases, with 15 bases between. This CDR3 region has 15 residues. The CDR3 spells CASSLKRLSSYEQYF. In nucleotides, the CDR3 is TGTGCCAGCAGCCTAAAACGACTTAGCTCCTACGAGCAGTACTTC.

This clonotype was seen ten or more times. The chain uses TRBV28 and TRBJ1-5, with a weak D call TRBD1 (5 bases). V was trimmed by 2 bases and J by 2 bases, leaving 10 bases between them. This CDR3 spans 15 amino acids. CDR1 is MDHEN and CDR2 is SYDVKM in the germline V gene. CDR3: CASSLGGVGNQPQHF. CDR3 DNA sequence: TGTGCCAGCAGTTTAGGAGGGGTAGGCAATCAGCCCCAGCATTTT.

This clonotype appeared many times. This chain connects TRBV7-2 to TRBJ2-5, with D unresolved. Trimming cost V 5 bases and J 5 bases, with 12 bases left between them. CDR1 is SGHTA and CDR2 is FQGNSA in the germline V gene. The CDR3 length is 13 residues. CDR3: CASSPRTWETQYF. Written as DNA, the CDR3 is TGTGCCAGCAGCCCCAGGACGTGGGAGACCCAGTACTTC.

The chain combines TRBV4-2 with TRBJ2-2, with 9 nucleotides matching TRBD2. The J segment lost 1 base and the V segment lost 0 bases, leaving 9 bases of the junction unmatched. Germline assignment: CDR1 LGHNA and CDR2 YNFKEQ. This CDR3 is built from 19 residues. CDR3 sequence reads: CASSQDRRGGSGNTGELFF. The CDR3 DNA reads TGTGCCAGCAGCCAAGATCGGCGGGGGGGGAGTGGGAACACCGGGGAGCTGTTTTTT.

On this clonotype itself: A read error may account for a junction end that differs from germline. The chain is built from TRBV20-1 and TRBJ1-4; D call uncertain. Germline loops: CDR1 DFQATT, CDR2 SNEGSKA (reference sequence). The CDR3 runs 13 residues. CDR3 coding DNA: TGCAGTGCTCGAGAGGACTTAGCTAAAAAACTGTTTTTT. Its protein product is CSAREDLAKKLFF.

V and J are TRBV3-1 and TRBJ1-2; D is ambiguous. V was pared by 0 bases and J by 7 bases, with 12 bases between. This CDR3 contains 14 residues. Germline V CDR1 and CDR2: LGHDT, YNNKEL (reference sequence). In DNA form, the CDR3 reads TGTGCCAGCAGCCAAGATCACTCCCGGGGTGGCTACACCTTC. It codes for CASSQDHSRGGYTF.

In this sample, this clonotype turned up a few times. The CDR3 protein is CASSQQGDYEQYF. DNA of the CDR3: TGTGCCAGCAGCCAACAGGGGGACTACGAGCAGTACTTC. The chain combines TRBV6-1 with TRBJ2-7; 8 bases line up with TRBD1. V lost 6 bases and J lost 3; bases outside the gene matches: 4. CDR1 is MNHNS and CDR2 is SASEGT in the germline V gene. The CDR3 has 13 residues.

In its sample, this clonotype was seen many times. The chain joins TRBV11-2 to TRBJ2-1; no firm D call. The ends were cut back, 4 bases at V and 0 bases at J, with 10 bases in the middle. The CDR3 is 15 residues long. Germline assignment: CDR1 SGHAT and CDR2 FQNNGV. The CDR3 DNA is TGTGCCAGCAGCTACCAGGTCGGCTCCTACAATGAGCAGTTCTTC. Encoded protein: CASSYQVGSYNEQFF.

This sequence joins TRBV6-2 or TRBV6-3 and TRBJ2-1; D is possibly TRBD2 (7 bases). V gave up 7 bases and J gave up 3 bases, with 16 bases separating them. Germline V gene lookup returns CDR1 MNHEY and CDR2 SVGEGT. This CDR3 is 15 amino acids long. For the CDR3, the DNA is TGTGCCAGCACCTCGGGGGGCGGGGGCTACAATGAGCAGTTCTTC. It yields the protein CASTSGGGGYNEQFF.

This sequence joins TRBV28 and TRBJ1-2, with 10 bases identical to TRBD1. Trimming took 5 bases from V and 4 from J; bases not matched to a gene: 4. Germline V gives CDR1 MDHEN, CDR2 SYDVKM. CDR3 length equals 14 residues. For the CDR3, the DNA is TGTGCCAGCAGTAAGGGACAGGGGAGCTATGGCTACACCTTC. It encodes CASSKGQGSYGYTF.

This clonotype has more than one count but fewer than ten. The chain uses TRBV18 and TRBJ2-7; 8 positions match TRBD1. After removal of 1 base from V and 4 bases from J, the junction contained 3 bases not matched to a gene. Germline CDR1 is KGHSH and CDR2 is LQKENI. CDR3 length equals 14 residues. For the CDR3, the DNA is TGTGCCAGCTCACCACAACACAGGGGGTACGAGCAGTACTTC. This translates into CASSPQHRGYEQYF.

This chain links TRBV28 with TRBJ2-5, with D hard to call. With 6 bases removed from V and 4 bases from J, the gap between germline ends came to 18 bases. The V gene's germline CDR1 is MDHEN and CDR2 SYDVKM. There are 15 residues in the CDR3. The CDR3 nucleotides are TGTGCCAGCAGCCAAGAGTCTCTAGGAAGAGAGACCCAGTACTTC. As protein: CASSQESLGRETQYF.

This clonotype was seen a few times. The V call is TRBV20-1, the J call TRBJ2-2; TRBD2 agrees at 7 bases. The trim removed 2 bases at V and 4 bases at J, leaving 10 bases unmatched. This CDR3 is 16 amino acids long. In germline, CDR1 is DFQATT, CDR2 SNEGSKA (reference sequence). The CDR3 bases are TGCAGTGCTAGAAAGGCGGGGGAGGGCCTCACCGGGGAGCTGTTTTTT. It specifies CSARKAGEGLTGELFF.

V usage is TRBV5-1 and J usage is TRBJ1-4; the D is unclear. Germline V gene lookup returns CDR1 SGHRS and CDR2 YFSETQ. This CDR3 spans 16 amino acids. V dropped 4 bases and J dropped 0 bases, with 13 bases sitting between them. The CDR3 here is CASSVGARATNEKLFF. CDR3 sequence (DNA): TGCGCCAGCAGCGTGGGTGCAAGAGCAACTAATGAAAAACTGTTTTTT.